The clone carrying this TCR beta chain was seen just once. Its antigen is not known. CDR1 PRHDT and CDR2 FYEKMQ come from the germline V gene (reference sequence). V dropped 1 base and J dropped 5 bases, with 5 bases sitting between them. This CDR3 comprises 12 residues. The sample is drawn from a study of cytomegalovirus exposure and HLA in healthy donors. Study-level points and caveats: Versus the approximately 720-donor mean, an Asian-associated ancestry cluster reportedly showed fewer N-insertions in a later analysis. Trimming of TCR beta V- and J-genes showed a link, identified in a later analysis, to a missense DCLRE1C variant. In a later analysis, most CMV-associated TCR beta chains appeared HLA-restricted.

The PCR was carried out with 60 Vbeta primers and 13 Jbeta primers. In the authors' workflow: About 10 million shared chains were among the roughly 80 million unique TCR beta chains that a later analysis counted. Some clones are missing from TCRdb's copy, which holds only in-frame ones; the method was immunoSEQ multiplex PCR. V and J calls and clone size are copied from that table; D and trimming were computed from the DNA. The sample shows 200,000 to 250,000 clones, around 81% of them seen only once. The chain is built from TRBV13 and TRBJ2-5; D is ambiguous. Sample: PBMCs. The sequence came from a woman aged 55-70 years in good health and CMV-seropositive. The CDR3 reads CASSLVAETQYF. The CDR3 coding sequence is TGTGCCAGCAGCTTAGTTGCGGAGACCCAGTACTTC. Together with reference TRBV13 and TRBJ2-5, the CDR3 gives the full variable domain: AAGVIQSPRHLIKEKRETATLKCYPIPRHDTVYWYQQGPGQDPQFLISFYEKMQSDKGSIPDRFSAQQFSDYHSELNMSSLELGDSALYFCASSLVAETQYFGPGTRLLVL.